This T cell receptor beta chain was recorded in a study of beta chain features in type 1 diabetes (dated by TCRdb to 2016 to 2019). In the study overall: Mean age, gender distribution, total cell number and subset yield did not differ between patients and healthy donors. A total of 107,917,701 sorted cells were examined across all samples, and the number of cells per subset was strongly correlated with RNA yield. In the study, TCRB repertoires of sorted circulating CD4+ T cell subsets from recently diagnosed type 1 diabetes patients were compared with those of matched healthy donors. Regulatory and stem cell-like memory subsets were obtained from only 8 patients and roughly eight healthy donors, while naive and central memory subsets were obtained from all 28 donors. General conclusions and limits of the study: In all four CD4+ subsets, TCRB CDR3 length was moderately but significantly shorter in type 1 diabetes patients. Because the HLA sub-analyses included only small numbers of individuals, any influence of HLA type on TCRB rearrangement was left unresolved. Patients with type 1 diabetes made fewer insertions and deleted more nucleotides at VDJ recombination sites, implying thymic rearrangement abnormalities. Shorter templates might have been favored by PCR, but patient and control samples were amplified and corrected together, so both groups would have been affected equally by any skew. Naive, central memory and regulatory TCRB repertoires appeared more similar among patients than among healthy donors. Sequencing cDNA rather than genomic DNA could over-represent highly expressing activated cells, although activation and CD3 levels did not differ between groups.

The entire amount of isolated RNA was reverse transcribed using the High Capacity cDNA Reverse Transcription Kit, so the sequenced TCRB transcripts were expressed ones. Deep immunoSEQ sequencing was performed on naive, central memory and regulatory T cell samples, with an average of roughly 3.6 million total reads per sample. Sorted cells were lysed in RLT buffer and RNA was extracted with DNase-treated RNeasy Micro or Mini kits, depending on cell number. To prevent cross-contamination, each cell subset was processed individually, whereas patient and healthy donor samples were processed jointly. TCRB sequences were amplified from cDNA with the immunoSEQ multiplex PCR, producing 87-bp fragments spanning the CDR3 region. The amplicons were sequenced using the Illumina HiSeq platform. The study's own analysis went as follows. PCR bias was computationally corrected using synthetic template baselines, reads within Hamming distance 2 were collapsed, and singletons that could not be merged were discarded. Reads were aligned against IMGT so that V, D and J genes, CDR3 length and insertions or deletions at six rearrangement sites could be assigned. Clonotype counts were normalized to sorted cell number within each subset before computing true diversity and Gini coefficients with the tcR R package. The overlap coefficient, calculated on TCRB nucleotide sequences, was used to measure repertoire sharing. As a proxy for the pre-selection repertoire, out-of-frame TCRB sequences from naive cells were analyzed. What TCRdb holds here is the immuneACCESS table cut down to in-frame rearrangements. Part of the clones is not present; checked against another copy, under half of the missing clones reflect an unresolved V gene, and the others are unexplained. V and J calls and clone size are as listed in that table; D and trimming were resolved from the DNA. The sample yields about 250,000 clones; roughly a tenth were counted once. Around 0.017% of the sample is in the top ten clones.

A note on this clone: Its antigen remains unidentified. Base qualities are not at hand, and no much larger clone is one base apart.

Per the germline V gene, SGHDN is the CDR1 and FVKESK is the CDR2. V drops 3 bases and J drops 7 bases, leaving 8 bases in between. The CDR3 starts with the cysteine, ends with the phenylalanine, and has 12 residues. Only the CDR3 region is kept as DNA, spanning 36 bases read in frame from base 1. From each donor, a single peripheral blood sample of approximately 110 mL on average was drawn into heparinised tubes. Using a panel that included CD45RO, CCR7, CD25, CD127, CD95 and CD27, naive, central memory, regulatory and stem cell-like memory CD4+ T cells were sorted on a BD FACSAria II. Every sorted population had a purity above 95%. PBMCs were isolated immediately by Lymphoprep density gradient centrifugation and stained directly without culture. So that batch effects would be minimized, each experiment stained and sorted samples in pairs, pairing one healthy donor with one patient.

In this chain, TRBV14 is recombined with TRBJ2-3; the D gene cannot be resolved reliably. The sequence came from a man aged 25-45 years with type 1 diabetes. The sequenced sample was naive CD4+ T cells from blood. This sample's cell subset or site label indicates: true naive CD4+ T cells. Here is the DNA: TGTGCCAGCAGCCAGTCCGTTTATACGCAGTATTTT. It translates to CASSQSVYTQYF.